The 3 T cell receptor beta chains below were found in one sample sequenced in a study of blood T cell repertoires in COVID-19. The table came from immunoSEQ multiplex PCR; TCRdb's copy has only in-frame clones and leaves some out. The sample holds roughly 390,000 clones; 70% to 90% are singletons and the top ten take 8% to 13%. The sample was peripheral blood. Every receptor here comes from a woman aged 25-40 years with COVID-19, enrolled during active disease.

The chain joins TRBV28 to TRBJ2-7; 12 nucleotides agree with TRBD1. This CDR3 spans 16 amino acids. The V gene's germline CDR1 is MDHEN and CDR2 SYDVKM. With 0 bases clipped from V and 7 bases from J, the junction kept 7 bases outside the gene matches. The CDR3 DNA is TGTGCCAGCAGTTTATGGGCCGGGACAGGGGGCCGGGAGCAGTACTTC. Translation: CASSLWAGTGGREQYF.

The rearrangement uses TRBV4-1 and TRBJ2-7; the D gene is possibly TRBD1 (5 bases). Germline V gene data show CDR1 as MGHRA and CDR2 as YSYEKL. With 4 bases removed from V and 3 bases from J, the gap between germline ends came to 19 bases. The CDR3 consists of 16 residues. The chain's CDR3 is CASSPTGRAKDYEQYF. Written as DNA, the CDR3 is TGCGCCAGCAGCCCGACGGGCAGGGCGAAGGACTACGAGCAGTACTTC.

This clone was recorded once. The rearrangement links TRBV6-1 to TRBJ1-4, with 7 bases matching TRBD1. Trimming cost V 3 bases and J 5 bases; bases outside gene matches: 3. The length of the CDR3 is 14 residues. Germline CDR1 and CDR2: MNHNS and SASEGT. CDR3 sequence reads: CASSDPQGNEKLFF. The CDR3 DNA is TGTGCCAGCAGTGACCCACAGGGGAATGAAAAACTGTTTTTT.